This T cell receptor beta chain derives from a study of blood T cell repertoires in COVID-19. Study summary: The United States, Italy and Spain were the sources of the acute and convalescent COVID-19 samples.

Produced via immunoSEQ multiplex PCR; TCRdb's table is partial and in-frame only. The sample has approximately 330,000 clones, roughly 87% seen once; the top ten hold more than 7.5%. Germline V gene lookup returns CDR1 SGDLS and CDR2 YYNGEE. V dropped 4 bases and J dropped 0 bases, with 23 bases sitting between them. The CDR3 is made up of 20 amino acids. Seattle patients were enrolled during active infection and followed longitudinally. This sequence originates from a man under 40 with COVID-19, enrolled during active disease. Sequencing was done on a sample of peripheral blood. This rearrangement joins TRBV9 to TRBJ1-6; possible D gene TRBD1, 6 bases. CDR3 DNA: TGTGCCAGCAGCCCGCGGGGGACACCTTCCTCGAGCTCCTATAATTCACCCCTCCACTTT. The encoded protein is CASSPRGTPSSSSYNSPLHF.